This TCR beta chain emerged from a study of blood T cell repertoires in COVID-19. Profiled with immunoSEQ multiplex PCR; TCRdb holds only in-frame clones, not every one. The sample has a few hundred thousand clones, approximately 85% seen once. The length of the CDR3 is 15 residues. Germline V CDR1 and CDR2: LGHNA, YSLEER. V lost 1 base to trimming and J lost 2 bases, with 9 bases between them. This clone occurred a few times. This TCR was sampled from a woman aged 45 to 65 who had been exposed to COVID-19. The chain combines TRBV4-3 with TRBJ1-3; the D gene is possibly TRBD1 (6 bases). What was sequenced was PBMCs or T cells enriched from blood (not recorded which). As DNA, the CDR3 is TGCGCCAGCAGCCAAGTGAGACAGGCTGGAAACACCATATATTTT. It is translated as CASSQVRQAGNTIYF.